Listed here are 24 T cell receptor beta chains from one sample, sequenced in a study of T cell responses to AZD1222 COVID-19 vaccine. Data came from immunoSEQ multiplex PCR; TCRdb stores just in-frame clones and leaves some out. The sample has about 120,000 clones, about nine tenths seen once. The source was peripheral blood, collected on day 0 of AZD1222 vaccination. The receptors shown here come from an adult in good health.

The chain recombines TRBV19 with TRBJ1-1, with unresolved D. The CDR3 is 15 residues long. Trimming took off 3 bases at V and 3 bases at J, with 14 bases between the two ends. Germline CDR1 and CDR2: LNHDA and SQIVND (reference sequence). This CDR3 reads CASSIGRTYDTEAFF. CDR3 sequence (DNA): TGTGCCAGTAGTATTGGCAGGACCTATGACACTGAAGCTTTCTTT.

The chain uses TRBV7-7 and TRBJ2-5, with 11 bases matching TRBD1. The CDR3 has 15 residues. V lost 5 bases to trimming and J lost 5 bases; unmatched junction nucleotides: 7. Germline V lookup: CDR1 SSHAT, CDR2 FNYEAQ (reference sequence). The CDR3 spells CASSPRDRGFETQYF. CDR3 nucleotides: TGTGCCAGCAGCCCTCGGGACAGGGGGTTTGAGACCCAGTACTTC.

This sequence joins TRBV6-2 or TRBV6-3 and TRBJ1-1; tentatively, D is TRBD1 (5 bases). The CDR3 is 14 amino acids. V lost 1 base and J lost 4, with 10 bases in between. Germline V gene lookup returns CDR1 MNHEY and CDR2 SVGEGT. The CDR3: CASSYFGAGTEAFF. The CDR3 nucleotides are TGTGCCAGCAGTTACTTTGGGGCGGGCACTGAAGCTTTCTTT.

The chain combines TRBV7-9 with TRBJ1-1, with D possibly being TRBD1 (5 bases). Germline CDR1 reads SEHNR; CDR2 reads FQNEAQ (reference sequence). Trimming cost V 0 bases and J 4 bases, with 6 bases left between them. This CDR3 is 13 amino acids long. DNA for the CDR3: TGTGCCAGCAGCTTAGCAGGGGCCACTGAAGCTTTCTTT. This encodes CASSLAGATEAFF.

The V and J genes are TRBV3-1 (or the pseudogene TRBV3-2) and TRBJ1-2; D is perhaps TRBD1 (6 bases). The V gene's germline CDR1 is LGHDT and CDR2 YNNKEL (reference sequence). The CDR3 length is 14 residues. Trimming cost V 5 bases and J 3 bases, with 13 bases left between them. DNA for the CDR3: TGTGCCAGCAGCTCACTGGACAGCTACTATGGCTACACCTTC. It yields the protein CASSSLDSYYGYTF.

The rearrangement links TRBV6-5 to TRBJ2-3, with 9 nucleotides matching TRBD2. CDR1 is MNHEY, CDR2 SVGAGI, per germline. V trimming: 9 bases; J trimming: 3 bases; junction bases outside the gene matches: 4. The CDR3 loop spans 13 amino acids. In DNA form, the CDR3 reads TGTGCCAGGGCGGGGGGGCTGACAGATACGCAGTATTTT. Its translation: CARAGGLTDTQYF.

CDR3 residues: CASSLRVGANYGYTF. The CDR3 nucleotides are TGTGCCAGCAGCCTTAGGGTTGGAGCTAACTATGGCTACACCTTC. This chain links TRBV3-1 (or the pseudogene TRBV3-2) with TRBJ1-2; D is unclear. Germline assignment: CDR1 LGHDT and CDR2 YNNKEL (reference sequence). The CDR3 covers 15 residues. V lost 4 bases, J lost 0 bases, and 12 bases lay in between.

V is TRBV12-3 or TRBV12-4 and J is TRBJ1-5; weak D call: TRBD1 (6 bases). The CDR3 length is 13 residues. Trimming left V 3 bases short and J 6 bases short, with 9 bases between. The CDR3 region has the DNA TGTGCCAGCAGTTTGTTCAGGGGTCAGCCCCAGCATTTT. Translated: CASSLFRGQPQHF.

Only a few counts were recorded for this clone. The chain combines TRBV27 with TRBJ2-7; 14 nucleotides line up with TRBD2. V trimming: 9 bases; J trimming: 2 bases; junction bases outside the gene matches: 9. The CDR3 is 16 residues long. Per the germline V gene, CDR1 is MNHEY and CDR2 is SMNVEV (reference sequence). The CDR3 DNA is TGTGCCAGAGCCGGGACTAGCGGGGGCTCCACCTACGAGCAGTACTTC. Its translation: CARAGTSGGSTYEQYF.

This rearrangement joins TRBV7-9 to TRBJ2-5; perhaps TRBD1 as D (6 bases). The CDR3 has 15 amino acids. The V gene's germline CDR1 is SEHNR and CDR2 FQNEAQ (reference sequence). The ends were cut back, 3 bases at V and 5 bases at J, with 16 bases in the middle. CDR3 DNA sequence: TGTGCCAGCAGCTTCAGGCAGGGGCTCGCGGAGACCCAGTACTTC. Its translation is CASSFRQGLAETQYF.

V usage is TRBV9 and J usage is TRBJ1-4; D is unresolved. This CDR3 is built from 16 residues. The germline V and J ends were trimmed by 2 bases and 0 bases, with 11 bases remaining between them. The germline V gene encodes CDR1 SGDLS and CDR2 YYNGEE. CDR3 DNA sequence: TGTGCCAGCAGCGTGGGCGCTATTACAACTAATGAAAAACTGTTTTTT. It encodes CASSVGAITTNEKLFF.

V usage is TRBV5-4 and J usage is TRBJ2-1; D gene uncertain. V dropped 4 bases and J dropped 7 bases, with 15 bases sitting between them. The CDR3 totals 14 residues. Germline CDR1 is SGHNT and CDR2 is YYREEE (reference sequence). The CDR3 coding sequence is TGTGCCAGCAGCCCGCGGTCCCCCGGGAATGAGCAGTTCTTC. This gives the protein CASSPRSPGNEQFF.

J is TRBJ2-5 and V is TRBV27, with 7 nucleotides matching TRBD2. CDR1 is MNHEY, CDR2 SMNVEV, per germline (reference sequence). V lost 5 bases to trimming and J lost 5 bases; unmatched junction nucleotides: 11. The CDR3 spans 15 residues. The CDR3 is CASSKAGGGRETQYF. The CDR3 DNA sequence: TGTGCCAGCAGTAAGGCCGGGGGAGGGAGGGAGACCCAGTACTTC.

This clone was picked up one time. This chain uses TRBV5-1 with TRBJ1-1; the D is unclear. CDR1 is SGHRS, CDR2 YFSETQ, per germline. The ends were cut back, 0 bases at V and 4 bases at J, with 16 bases in the middle. This CDR3 is 16 amino acids long. The CDR3 nucleotides are TGCGCCAGCAGCTTGGGGACGGTACCACTGGGCACTGAAGCTTTCTTT. It translates to CASSLGTVPLGTEAFF.

The chain recombines TRBV24-1 with TRBJ2-2; either TRBD1 or TRBD2 may supply D (5 bases each). CDR3 size: 16 residues. Per germline, CDR1 KGHDR and CDR2 SFDVKD. The V gene lost 3 bases and the J gene lost 1 base, with 11 bases spanning the gap. The CDR3 protein is CATSDRTGQNTGELFF. CDR3 nucleotides: TGTGCCACCAGTGATCGCACGGGGCAGAACACCGGGGAGCTGTTTTTT.

This clone was seen just once. The chain couples TRBV11-3 to TRBJ2-5; D is unclear. This CDR3 contains 13 residues. Germline V lookup: CDR1 SGHNT, CDR2 YENEEA. The V and J ends lost 3 bases and 2 bases respectively, with 7 bases between them. The DNA for the CDR3 is TGTGCCAGCAGCTTGAGTCGTCAAGAGACCCAGTACTTC. This gives the protein CASSLSRQETQYF.

This clone was seen only once. The V gene is TRBV2, the J gene TRBJ2-3; D possibly corresponds to TRBD2 (6 bases). The CDR3 contains 12 residues. Trimming took off 10 bases at V and 10 bases at J, with 18 bases between the two ends. Germline V gene sequence: CDR1 SNHLY, CDR2 FYNNEI. CDR3 nucleotide sequence: TGTGCCACCCGGCGACTAGGGGATTCGCAGTATTTT. Translating it yields CATRRLGDSQYF.

V and J are TRBV11-2 and TRBJ2-2; 7 bases are a match to TRBD1. CDR1 is SGHAT and CDR2 is FQNNGV in the germline V gene. The CDR3 length is 15 residues. The V segment lost 5 bases and the J segment 4 bases; nucleotides outside the gene matches: 7. CDR3 in amino acids: CASSTRTGLTGELFF. In nucleotides, the CDR3 is TGTGCCAGCAGCACACGGACAGGCCTCACCGGGGAGCTGTTTTTT.

This clone was recorded once. The J gene is TRBJ1-2, the V gene TRBV6-1; D perhaps matches TRBD1 (6 bases). Germline-derived CDR1 and CDR2 are MNHNS and SASEGT. The V gene lost 2 bases and the J gene lost 5 bases, with 12 bases spanning the gap. The CDR3 totals 14 residues. The CDR3 loop reads CASSERRGPYGYTF. CDR3 sequence (DNA): TGTGCCAGCAGTGAACGCAGGGGCCCTTATGGCTACACCTTC.

V usage is TRBV6-5 and J usage is TRBJ2-1, with 7 bases aligning to TRBD2. V shed 4 bases, J shed 4 bases, and the junction held 7 bases outside the gene matches. Germline V gives CDR1 MNHEY, CDR2 SVGAGI. CDR3 size: 15 residues. CDR3 nucleotides: TGTGCCAGCAGTTTCCAGCGGGACCAGTACAATGAGCAGTTCTTC. It specifies CASSFQRDQYNEQFF.

The CDR3 region is CASTTSGSWAEAFF. The CDR3 DNA reads as TGTGCCAGTACCACCAGCGGCTCCTGGGCTGAAGCTTTCTTT. This sequence joins TRBV19 and TRBJ1-1; no definite D call. In germline, CDR1 is LNHDA, CDR2 SQIVND (reference sequence). Trimming removed 7 bases at V and 6 bases at J, with 18 bases between. This CDR3 spans 14 amino acids. The full variable domain, its missing parts supplied by reference TRBV19 and TRBJ1-1, is DGGITQSPKYLFRKEGQNVTLSCEQNLNHDAMYWYRQDPGQGLRLIYYSQIVNDFQKGDIAEGYSVSREKKESFPLTVTSAQKNPTAFYLCASTTSGSWAEAFFGQGTRLTVV.

This clone showed up just once. The chain uses TRBV7-8 and TRBJ1-5; D gene unclear. Deletions cut 4 bases from V and 4 bases from J, with 8 bases between. Per the germline V gene, CDR1 is SGHVS and CDR2 is FQNEAQ. The CDR3 extends over 13 amino acids. CDR3 amino acids: CASSSGRNQPQHF. CDR3 in DNA: TGTGCCAGCAGCTCGGGGAGAAATCAGCCCCAGCATTTT.

The chain combines TRBV5-4 with TRBJ1-2; no reliable D call. CDR3 size: 14 residues. Trimming removed 0 bases from V and 6 bases from J, with 12 bases in between. Germline values: CDR1 SGHNT, CDR2 YYREEE (reference sequence). For the CDR3, the DNA is TGTGCCAGCAGCTTGGAGTCTTGGGGAAATGGCTACACCTTC. Residues: CASSLESWGNGYTF.

The chain joins TRBV19 to TRBJ1-2, with 8 bases matching TRBD1. The V gene end was trimmed by 6 bases and the J gene end by 3 bases; junction bases not matched to a gene: 6. The CDR3 is 14 residues long. Germline values: CDR1 LNHDA, CDR2 SQIVND (reference sequence). The CDR3, as DNA: TGTGCCAGTAGCCGACAGGGGTTTGACTATGGCTACACCTTC. This codes for CASSRQGFDYGYTF.